These 25 T cell receptor beta chains were all obtained from the same sample, sequenced in a study of cytomegalovirus exposure and HLA in healthy donors. The PCR contained 60 Vbeta and 13 Jbeta primers. Clones were read by immunoSEQ multiplex PCR, and TCRdb kept only the in-frame ones, dropping some. The sample contains about 120,000 clones, 75% to 90% of which appear only once. What was sequenced was PBMCs. Source of these receptors: a man aged 40-49 years in good health and CMV-seronegative.

In regard to this clone: Other DNA sequences within the sample encode an identical CDR3. V gene TRBV30 combines with J gene TRBJ1-5; D is possibly TRBD1 (5 bases). The V gene's germline CDR1 is GTSNPN and CDR2 SVGIG (reference sequence). Trimming cost V 0 bases and J 5 bases, with 17 bases left between them. The CDR3 has 16 amino acids. The CDR3 DNA reads as TGTGCCTGGAGTGTATCTGGGGCCCAGCCTTATCAGCCCCAGCATTTT. Its protein product is CAWSVSGAQPYQPQHF.

This chain uses TRBV6-1 with TRBJ1-1, with no clear D. Germline-derived CDR1 and CDR2 are MNHNS and SASEGT. The germline V and J ends were trimmed by 0 bases and 1 base, with 9 bases remaining between them. The CDR3 is 15 residues long. The CDR3 reads CASSEAVLRNTEAFF. The CDR3 nucleotides read TGTGCCAGCAGTGAAGCAGTTCTGCGGAACACTGAAGCTTTCTTT.

This chain links TRBV13 with TRBJ1-1; D not certain. CDR3 length: 12 residues. Per germline, CDR1 PRHDT and CDR2 FYEKMQ (reference sequence). With 2 bases removed from V and 6 bases from J, the gap between germline ends came to 7 bases. The CDR3 nucleotides are TGTGCCAGCAGCTTACAGTTCTCTGAAGCTTTCTTT. Translated, it gives CASSLQFSEAFF.

The V gene is TRBV7-9, the J gene TRBJ2-7, with 8 bases lining up with TRBD1. V trimming: 5 bases; J trimming: 7 bases; junction bases outside the gene matches: 10. Germline loops: CDR1 SEHNR, CDR2 FQNEAQ (reference sequence). CDR3 length equals 14 residues. CDR3 in DNA: TGTGCCAGCAGCCCCGACAGGGGCGTAGGAGAGCAGTACTTC. Amino acids: CASSPDRGVGEQYF.

With regard to this clone: Other DNA variants within this sample encode the same CDR3. V and J are TRBV9 and TRBJ2-3, with D tentatively TRBD2 (5 bases). Trimming left V 1 base short and J 7 bases short, with 19 bases between. The CDR3 is 16 amino acids. From germline, CDR1 is SGDLS and CDR2 YYNGEE. The CDR3: CASSVSGAEAGNTQYF. The CDR3 region has the DNA TGTGCCAGCAGCGTAAGCGGAGCGGAGGCTGGGAATACGCAGTATTTT.

This rearrangement joins TRBV11-2 to TRBJ1-2; no definite D call. In germline, CDR1 is SGHAT, CDR2 FQNNGV. V was trimmed by 5 bases and J by 1 base, leaving 8 bases between them. The CDR3 runs 13 residues. The CDR3 region is CASSGQINYGYTF. Here the CDR3 DNA reads TGTGCCAGCAGCGGGCAGATTAACTATGGCTACACCTTC.

The V gene is TRBV5-4, the J gene TRBJ2-7, with D possibly being TRBD1 (5 bases). CDR1 SGHNT and CDR2 YYREEE come from the germline V gene (reference sequence). V was cut by 0 bases and J by 5 bases, with 12 bases left in between. The CDR3 totals 14 residues. The CDR3: CASSLVPGPHEQYF. The CDR3 region has the DNA TGTGCCAGCAGCTTGGTACCAGGGCCCCACGAGCAGTACTTC.

The rearrangement links TRBV5-1 to TRBJ1-3, with a weak D call TRBD1 (6 bases). The germline V gene encodes CDR1 SGHRS and CDR2 YFSETQ. Trimming stripped 3 bases from V and 4 bases from J, with 14 bases between. CDR3 length: 15 amino acids. The CDR3, as DNA: TGCGCCAGCAGCTCTGGGGGGGCGCGCGGAAACACCATATATTTT. It codes for CASSSGGARGNTIYF.

V is TRBV5-1 and J is TRBJ2-1; 8 bases are a match to TRBD1. With V trimmed by 7 bases and J by 7 bases, 7 bases remained unmatched. The CDR3 length is 13 residues. Germline CDR1 reads SGHRS; CDR2 reads YFSETQ. The CDR3 is CASRTGLGNEQFF. In DNA form, the CDR3 reads TGCGCCAGCCGGACAGGGCTTGGGAATGAGCAGTTCTTC. Full variable domain (remainder filled in from reference TRBV5-1 and TRBJ2-1): KAGVTQTPRYLIKTRGQQVTLSCSPISGHRSVSWYQQTPGQGLQFLFEYFSETQRNKGNFPGRFSGRQFSNSRSEMNVSTLELGDSALYLCASRTGLGNEQFFGPGTRLTVL.

The chain has TRBV10-2 and TRBJ1-2; TRBD1 might be the D (6 bases). Trimming took off 4 bases at V and 10 bases at J, with 10 bases between the two ends. The CDR3 loop spans 11 amino acids. CDR1 is WSHSY and CDR2 is SAAADI in the germline V gene. The CDR3 reads CASSGQDVYTF. In nucleotides, the CDR3 is TGCGCCAGCAGTGGACAGGATGTCTACACCTTC.

The chain couples TRBV14 to TRBJ1-2; 9 bases line up with TRBD1. The V segment lost 4 bases and the J segment 4 bases; nucleotides outside the gene matches: 10. Germline CDR1 and CDR2: SGHDN and FVKESK. The CDR3 extends over 16 amino acids. The DNA for the CDR3 is TGTGCCAGCAGCCTTCGTAGGACAGGGGATTTCTATGGCTACACCTTC. This encodes CASSLRRTGDFYGYTF. Looking up the rest from reference TRBV14 and TRBJ1-2 gives the full variable domain: EAGVTQFPSHSVIEKGQTVTLRCDPISGHDNLYWYRRVMGKEIKFLLHFVKESKQDESGMPNNRFLAERTGGTYSTLKVQPAELEDSGVYFCASSLRRTGDFYGYTFGSGTRLTVV.

This chain joins TRBV27 and TRBJ2-5, with TRBD1 matching over 7 bases. The J segment lost 2 bases and the V segment lost 0 bases, leaving 3 bases of the junction unmatched. Germline V gene data show CDR1 as MNHEY and CDR2 as SMNVEV (reference sequence). The CDR3 runs to 15 residues. CDR3 coding DNA: TGTGCCAGCAGTTTATCGGACAGGCGACAAGAGACCCAGTACTTC. The encoded protein is CASSLSDRRQETQYF.

V is TRBV29-1 and J is TRBJ2-1; maybe TRBD2 (6 bases). V was pared by 4 bases and J by 8 bases, with 15 bases between. Germline V gene lookup returns CDR1 SQVTM and CDR2 ANQGSEA. CDR3 length equals 13 residues. The CDR3 region is CSVVREDGYEQFF. DNA of the CDR3: TGCAGCGTTGTCAGGGAGGATGGGTATGAGCAGTTCTTC.

V and J are TRBV7-9 and TRBJ1-1; no definite D call. Germline-derived CDR1 and CDR2 are SEHNR and FQNEAQ (reference sequence). Deletions cut 5 bases from V and 2 bases from J, with 6 bases between. The CDR3 contains 12 residues. CDR3 coding DNA: TGTGCCAGCAGCCTCTATAACACTGAAGCTTTCTTT. Translated: CASSLYNTEAFF. Combining the CDR3 with reference TRBV7-9 and TRBJ1-1 gives the whole variable domain DTGVSQNPRHKITKRGQNVTFRCDPISEHNRLYWYRQTLGQGPEFLTYFQNEAQLEKSRLLSDRFSAERPKGSFSTLEIQRTEQGDSAMYLCASSLYNTEAFFGQGTRLTVV.

This clone showed up just a few times. This chain joins TRBV5-4 and TRBJ2-1; D is perhaps TRBD2 (6 bases). CDR1 and CDR2 from the germline V gene are SGHNT and YYREEE (reference sequence). The CDR3 totals 13 residues. V lost 0 bases and J 10 bases, leaving 11 bases between the germline ends. This CDR3 is CASSLAVGGEQFF. CDR3 DNA: TGTGCCAGCAGCTTGGCCGTTGGGGGGGAGCAGTTCTTC. The full variable domain, completed using reference TRBV5-4 and TRBJ2-1, is ETGVTQSPTHLIKTRGQQVTLRCSSQSGHNTVSWYQQALGQGPQFIFQYYREEENGRGNFPPRFSGLQFPNYSSELNVNALELDDSALYLCASSLAVGGEQFFGPGTRLTVL.

This clone was detected a few times. This chain's CDR3 is CASSRQPNYGYTF. DNA for the CDR3: TGTGCCAGCAGTCGACAGCCTAACTATGGCTACACCTTC. The chain couples TRBV28 to TRBJ1-2; tentative D call: TRBD1 (5 bases). The germline CDR1 and CDR2 sequences are MDHEN and SYDVKM. V lost 5 bases, J lost 0 bases, and 7 bases lay in between. The CDR3 has 13 residues.

This clone was detected once. This chain links TRBV4-1 with TRBJ1-1; D unresolved. The CDR3 runs to 12 residues. Trimming cost V 5 bases and J 3 bases, with 7 bases left between them. Germline CDR1 MGHRA, CDR2 YSYEKL. CDR3 amino acids: CASSNSYTEAFF. The CDR3 nucleotides are TGCGCCAGCAGCAACAGCTACACTGAAGCTTTCTTT.

CDR3 in DNA: TGTGCCAGCGGGGCTGACACGCAGTATTTT. Protein sequence: CASGADTQYF. The chain is built from TRBV5-4 and TRBJ2-3; weak D call: TRBD1 (5 bases). Trimming removed 7 bases from V and 9 bases from J, with 9 bases in between. This CDR3 spans 10 amino acids. Germline V lookup: CDR1 SGHNT, CDR2 YYREEE (reference sequence).

The chain links TRBV9 to TRBJ1-4; 7 bases line up with TRBD1. The CDR3 sequence is 15 residues long. The V gene's germline CDR1 is SGDLS and CDR2 YYNGEE. The ends lost 4 bases at V and 9 bases at J; junction bases unmatched: 12. The DNA of the CDR3 is TGTGCCAGCAGCCCAGGATCGGGACAGAACAAAAAACTGTTTTTT. It specifies CASSPGSGQNKKLFF.

Remarks on this clone: Compared with germline, one end of the junction differs, possibly owing to a read error. The gene calls are TRBV27 and TRBJ2-6; 12 nucleotides align to TRBD1. Germline V gene data show CDR1 as MNHEY and CDR2 as SMNVEV (reference sequence). This CDR3 region has 17 residues. The chain's CDR3 is CASRPGQGASGANGLTF. CDR3 DNA: TGTGCCAGCCGGCCGGGACAGGGGGCGTCTGGGGCCAACGGCCTGACTTTC.

The rearrangement links TRBV28 to TRBJ1-5; possibly TRBD1 for D (5 bases). The germline V gene encodes CDR1 MDHEN and CDR2 SYDVKM. V shed 5 bases and J shed 5 bases, with 7 bases lying between them. This CDR3 has 12 amino acids. The CDR3 DNA sequence: TGTGCCAGCAGTCTGGGGCATCAGCCCCAGCATTTT. Amino acid sequence: CASSLGHQPQHF.

With respect to this clone: Additional DNA sequences in this sample encode the identical CDR3. The genes are TRBV7-6 and TRBJ1-2; 7 nucleotides match TRBD1. CDR3 size: 16 residues. The V gene end was trimmed by 5 bases and the J gene end by 3 bases; junction bases not matched to a gene: 12. Germline assignment: CDR1 SGHVS and CDR2 FNYEAQ. CDR3 protein: CASSPFLLQGDYGYTF. The DNA for the CDR3 is TGTGCCAGCAGCCCTTTTCTCCTGCAGGGGGACTATGGCTACACCTTC.

The table lists this clone with a count of one. The CDR3 nucleotides read TGTGCCAGCAGCCCTCCCGGGCGGAGGCTCGGCTACAATGAGCAGTTCTTC. The encoded protein is CASSPPGRRLGYNEQFF. The gene calls are TRBV7-2 and TRBJ2-1; the D gene is possibly TRBD2 (5 bases). Trimming removed 5 bases from V and 3 bases from J, with 20 bases in between. The CDR3 has 17 amino acids. Germline V gene sequence: CDR1 SGHTA, CDR2 FQGNSA.

The chain recombines TRBV19 with TRBJ1-5; D unresolved. CDR3 size: 15 residues. Germline loops: CDR1 LNHDA, CDR2 SQIVND (reference sequence). Trimming took off 5 bases at V and 0 bases at J, with 11 bases between the two ends. CDR3 sequence (DNA): TGTGCCAGTAGTGGGCTTCTGGATAGCAATCAGCCCCAGCATTTT. As protein: CASSGLLDSNQPQHF.

The chain employs TRBV10-1 and TRBJ2-3, with 9 bases that match TRBD1. V trimming: 6 bases; J trimming: 5 bases; junction bases outside the gene matches: 9. This CDR3 is 15 amino acids long. Per germline, CDR1 WNHNN and CDR2 SYGVQD (reference sequence). As DNA, the CDR3 is TGCGCCAGCAGCGCGGGACAGGGAGCTGGAGATACGCAGTATTTT. Encoded protein: CASSAGQGAGDTQYF.